This passage covers 29 T cell receptor beta chains from one sample sequenced in a study of cytomegalovirus exposure and HLA in healthy donors. The primer mix had 60 Vbeta and 13 Jbeta primers. Clones were read by immunoSEQ multiplex PCR, and TCRdb kept only the in-frame ones, dropping some. The sample lists around 62,000 clones; about 77% were seen once. Sequenced input: PBMCs. These receptor sequences come from a man in his forties or fifties in good health and CMV-seronegative.

J is TRBJ2-1 and V is TRBV28; 9 nucleotides align to TRBD1. Germline values: CDR1 MDHEN, CDR2 SYDVKM. Losses at the gene ends were 3 bases for V and 3 bases for J; bases not matched to a gene: 3. CDR3 length: 15 amino acids. The CDR3 is CASSLGGQGYNEQFF. The CDR3 DNA reads TGTGCCAGCAGTTTGGGGGGACAGGGCTACAATGAGCAGTTCTTC.

The chain is built from TRBV11-2 and TRBJ2-2; D gene ambiguous. The germline CDR1 and CDR2 sequences are SGHAT and FQNNGV. This CDR3 is 13 amino acids long. Trimming removed 1 base from V and 4 bases from J, with 4 bases in between. The CDR3 sequence: CASSLVATGELFF. CDR3 coding DNA: TGTGCCAGCAGCTTAGTGGCCACCGGGGAGCTGTTTTTT. Filled out from reference TRBV11-2 and TRBJ2-2, the complete variable domain reads EAGVAQSPRYKIIEKRQSVAFWCNPISGHATLYWYQQILGQGPKLLIQFQNNGVVDDSQLPKDRFSAERLKGVDSTLKIQPAKLEDSAVYLCASSLVATGELFFGEGSRLTVL.

The chain is built from TRBV6-5 and TRBJ1-1, with TRBD1 matching over 8 bases. CDR3 size: 15 residues. The trim removed 2 bases at V and 11 bases at J, leaving 13 bases unmatched. Germline V gene lookup returns CDR1 MNHEY and CDR2 SVGAGI. CDR3 sequence (DNA): TGTGCCAGCAGTTACCCGGACAGGGTTCCACAACTTGCTTTCTTT. Protein product: CASSYPDRVPQLAFF.

The gene calls are TRBV7-9 and TRBJ1-1; tentatively, D is TRBD1 (5 bases). Trimming took 5 bases from V and 7 from J, leaving 11 bases between them. CDR1 SEHNR and CDR2 FQNEAQ come from the germline V gene (reference sequence). The CDR3 is made up of 12 amino acids. CDR3 protein: CASSSGGFEAFF. CDR3 in DNA: TGTGCCAGCAGCAGTGGGGGGTTTGAAGCTTTCTTT.

The rearrangement joins TRBV10-1 to TRBJ2-3; TRBD1 matches 9 bases. Trimming at V came to 6 bases and at J to 5 bases, leaving 6 bases not matched to a gene. The CDR3 runs 14 residues. Germline V lookup: CDR1 WNHNN, CDR2 SYGVQD (reference sequence). The CDR3 DNA reads TGCGCCAGCAGCCCCGGGACAGGGAGAGATACGCAGTATTTT. Translated: CASSPGTGRDTQYF.

The chain combines TRBV5-5 with TRBJ1-5, with D possibly matching TRBD1 (6 bases). Germline V gene sequence: CDR1 SGHKS, CDR2 YYEKEE (reference sequence). The CDR3 runs to 14 residues. Trimming removed 4 bases at V and 4 bases at J, with 12 bases between. CDR3 bases: TGTGCCAGCAGCCCGAGGGGGGGTAATCAGCCCCAGCATTTT. Translated, it gives CASSPRGGNQPQHF. Full variable domain (outside the CDR3, taken from reference TRBV5-5 and TRBJ1-5): DAGVTQSPTHLIKTRGQQVTLRCSPISGHKSVSWYQQVLGQGPQFIFQYYEKEERGRGNFPDRFSARQFPNYSSELNVNALLLGDSALYLCASSPRGGNQPQHFGDGTRLSIL.

The CDR3 sequence: CASQGTINYGYTF. CDR3 coding DNA: TGTGCCAGTCAGGGGACCATAAACTATGGCTACACCTTC. V and J are TRBV19 and TRBJ1-2, with a possible D match to TRBD1 (6 bases). Trimming took off 8 bases at V and 2 bases at J, with 12 bases between the two ends. CDR3 length: 13 residues. Germline lookup yields CDR1 LNHDA and CDR2 SQIVND (reference sequence).

This clone appeared a few times. CDR3 sequence (DNA): TGTGCCAGCAGCTTTCGGTTGACCGGGGAGCTGTTTTTT. It is translated as CASSFRLTGELFF. The chain carries TRBV7-9 and TRBJ2-2; D call uncertain. The CDR3 totals 13 residues. The V end lost 3 bases, the J end lost 5 bases, and 7 bases lay between the germline ends. CDR1 and CDR2 from the germline V gene are SEHNR and FQNEAQ (reference sequence).

V usage is TRBV28 and J usage is TRBJ1-2, with D perhaps TRBD1 (5 bases). CDR3 length: 12 amino acids. The germline gives CDR1 MDHEN, CDR2 SYDVKM. The V end was cut by 6 bases, the J end by 3 bases, with 8 bases between. DNA of the CDR3: TGTGCCAGCAGGGACACTTACTATGGCTACACCTTC. Translating gives CASRDTYYGYTF.

This clone was observed a few times. The rearrangement joins TRBV10-3 to TRBJ2-2; 10 bases align to TRBD2. V was pared by 1 base and J by 5 bases, with 4 bases of the junction left unmatched. CDR3 size: 16 residues. The germline CDR1 and CDR2 sequences are ENHRY and SYGVKD. The CDR3 region has the DNA TGTGCCATCAGTGAGTTGATGACTAGCGGGACCGGGGAGCTGTTTTTT. Translation: CAISELMTSGTGELFF.

The CDR3 here is CASSIVGGGRAIYEQFF. The CDR3 coding sequence is TGTGCCAGTAGTATAGTGGGCGGCGGGAGGGCAATTTATGAGCAGTTCTTC. V usage is TRBV19 and J usage is TRBJ2-1; 9 bases agree with TRBD2. The CDR3 runs to 17 residues. The V gene end was trimmed by 1 base and the J gene end by 8 bases; junction bases not matched to a gene: 12. Germline CDR1 LNHDA, CDR2 SQIVND (reference sequence).

This chain joins TRBV18 and TRBJ2-3; D is undetermined. Trimming cost V 2 bases and J 6 bases, with 12 bases left between them. CDR1 and CDR2 (germline): KGHSH, LQKENI. The CDR3 contains 14 residues. Written as DNA, the CDR3 is TGTGCCAGCTCACCAAAGCCCCTATCGGATACGCAGTATTTT. It codes for CASSPKPLSDTQYF.

The chain employs TRBV19 and TRBJ1-5, with D uncertain. Trimming cost V 0 bases and J 6 bases, with 6 bases left between them. Looked up from germline, CDR1 is LNHDA and CDR2 is SQIVND (reference sequence). CDR3 length: 13 amino acids. CDR3 in amino acids: CASSIEEGQPQHF. Written as DNA, the CDR3 is TGTGCCAGTAGTATAGAAGAGGGTCAGCCCCAGCATTTT.

This clone was picked up a small number of times. The chain has TRBV10-3 and TRBJ1-4, with D unresolved. The ends were cut back, 2 bases at V and 5 bases at J, with 6 bases in the middle. This CDR3 region has 13 residues. Germline V gene sequence: CDR1 ENHRY, CDR2 SYGVKD. CDR3 DNA sequence: TGTGCCATCAGTGAGCCGAGGAATGAAAAACTGTTTTTT. It is translated as CAISEPRNEKLFF.

The rearrangement joins TRBV7-8 to TRBJ2-5, with 9 bases aligning to TRBD2. CDR1 SGHVS and CDR2 FQNEAQ come from the germline V gene. After removal of 2 bases from V and 11 bases from J, the junction contained 15 bases not matched to a gene. This CDR3 has 16 residues. The CDR3 region has the DNA TGTGCCAGCAGCTTACTGGTGGGACTAGCACCAAAGGAGCAGTACTTC. Its translation: CASSLLVGLAPKEQYF.

The genes are TRBV2 and TRBJ1-2; D ambiguous. This CDR3 is 14 amino acids long. Germline V gene lookup returns CDR1 SNHLY and CDR2 FYNNEI. V gave up 3 bases and J gave up 5 bases, with 13 bases separating them. The CDR3 nucleotides read TGTGCCAGCAGTGAGGAGGGCCTTCAGTATGGCTACACCTTC. Protein: CASSEEGLQYGYTF.

The CDR3 sequence: CASSLEQGARAFF. The CDR3 coding sequence is TGTGCCAGCAGCTTAGAACAGGGGGCGCGAGCTTTCTTT. The chain links TRBV11-1 to TRBJ1-1; the match to TRBD1 covers 9 bases. This CDR3 region has 13 residues. V shed 1 base, J shed 10 bases, and the junction held 4 bases outside the gene matches. Germline CDR1 reads SGHAT; CDR2 reads FQDESV (reference sequence). The entire variable domain, with the rest obtained from reference TRBV11-1 and TRBJ1-1, is as follows: EAEVAQSPRYKITEKSQAVAFWCDPISGHATLYWYRQILGQGPELLVQFQDESVVDDSQLPKDRFSAERLKGVDSTLKIQPAELGDSAMYLCASSLEQGARAFFGQGTRLTVV.

The genes are TRBV7-6 and TRBJ1-1; a possible D gene is TRBD1 (5 bases). Trimming stripped 6 bases from V and 1 base from J, with 9 bases between. The CDR3 sequence is 13 residues long. CDR1 and CDR2 from the germline V gene are SGHVS and FNYEAQ. This CDR3 is CASRNDRNTEAFF. For the CDR3, the DNA is TGTGCCAGCAGGAATGACAGGAACACTGAAGCTTTCTTT.

The V gene is TRBV5-1, the J gene TRBJ1-1, with a tentative D call TRBD1 (5 bases). CDR3 length equals 16 residues. Trimming left V 4 bases short and J 1 base short, with 17 bases between. Germline CDR1 and CDR2: SGHRS and YFSETQ. CDR3 bases: TGCGCCAGCAGCCCGGGCCGGGGGGTGGAGAACACTGAAGCTTTCTTT. Translated, it gives CASSPGRGVENTEAFF.

The chain is built from TRBV27 and TRBJ2-1; the D gene is possibly TRBD2 (6 bases). The CDR3 runs 13 residues. Germline V gene data show CDR1 as MNHEY and CDR2 as SMNVEV (reference sequence). Between the trimmed V and J ends, which lost 2 bases and 10 bases, there was a span of 12 bases. The CDR3 here is CASSLVGGDEQFF. CDR3 in DNA: TGTGCCAGCAGTTTAGTGGGGGGTGACGAGCAGTTCTTC.

V is TRBV27 and J is TRBJ2-4; 12 nucleotides line up with TRBD2. Trimming removed 7 bases from V and 0 bases from J; junction bases left unmatched: 10. The CDR3 extends over 18 amino acids. CDR1 is MNHEY, CDR2 SMNVEV, per germline (reference sequence). CDR3 loop: CASTPTRTSGVAKNIQYF. The CDR3 DNA reads TGTGCCAGCACCCCGACCCGGACTAGCGGGGTAGCCAAAAACATTCAGTACTTC.

J is TRBJ1-2 and V is TRBV14; D is possibly TRBD1 (5 bases). The V gene's germline CDR1 is SGHDN and CDR2 FVKESK. V was clipped by 3 bases and J by 5 bases, with 16 bases between them. The CDR3 runs 15 residues. The CDR3: CASSHVAQGIYGYTF. In nucleotides, the CDR3 is TGTGCCAGCAGCCACGTGGCCCAGGGTATTTATGGCTACACCTTC.

This chain connects TRBV6-1 to TRBJ2-1; TRBD2 might be the D (6 bases). With 2 bases removed from V and 0 bases from J, the gap between germline ends came to 17 bases. Germline V gene lookup returns CDR1 MNHNS and CDR2 SASEGT. The CDR3 runs 18 residues. CDR3 sequence: CASSERGGGTSSYNEQFF. The CDR3, as DNA: TGTGCCAGCAGTGAAAGGGGTGGGGGGACCAGCTCCTACAATGAGCAGTTCTTC.

V and J are TRBV6-5 and TRBJ2-5; 9 bases match TRBD1. V dropped 5 bases and J dropped 5; count of bases not matched to a gene: 6. This CDR3 has 14 residues. Germline V gene data show CDR1 as MNHEY and CDR2 as SVGAGI. Here the CDR3 DNA reads TGTGCCAGCAGTCAGGACAGGGGCAGGGAGACCCAGTACTTC. This translates into CASSQDRGRETQYF.

Only a few counts were recorded for this clone. The CDR3: CASSYSVRYEQYF. The CDR3 bases are TGTGCCAGCAGTTACTCTGTGAGGTACGAGCAGTACTTC. This chain uses TRBV6-6 with TRBJ2-7; D call uncertain. Germline V CDR1 and CDR2: MNHNY, SVGAGI (reference sequence). There are 13 residues in the CDR3. Deletions cut 0 bases from V and 4 bases from J, with 7 bases between.

The V call is TRBV7-2, the J call TRBJ2-7; TRBD1 agrees at 7 bases. This CDR3 contains 15 residues. Trimming took 4 bases from V and 2 from J; bases not matched to a gene: 8. CDR1 and CDR2 from the germline V gene are SGHTA and FQGNSA. The CDR3 is CASSSTGTATYEQYF. CDR3 DNA sequence: TGTGCCAGCAGCTCCACCGGGACAGCAACCTACGAGCAGTACTTC.

CDR3 sequence: CASSLGGGQTDTQYF. CDR3 coding DNA: TGTGCCAGCAGCTTGGGCGGGGGGCAAACAGATACGCAGTATTTT. This chain joins TRBV5-4 and TRBJ2-3, with 8 nucleotides matching TRBD2. The CDR3 totals 15 residues. The germline gives CDR1 SGHNT, CDR2 YYREEE (reference sequence). After removal of 0 bases from V and 3 bases from J, the junction contained 3 bases not matched to a gene.

CDR3 protein: CASSYRGGENTGELFF. CDR3 sequence (DNA): TGCGCCAGCAGCTACCGGGGAGGGGAGAACACCGGGGAGCTGTTTTTT. J is TRBJ2-2 and V is TRBV5-1, with TRBD2 identical over 7 bases. V trimming: 3 bases; J trimming: 1 base; junction bases outside the gene matches: 6. Germline assignment: CDR1 SGHRS and CDR2 YFSETQ. The CDR3 extends over 16 amino acids.

This chain connects TRBV4-1 to TRBJ2-1; maybe TRBD1 (5 bases). The CDR3 is 17 residues long. Germline V lookup: CDR1 MGHRA, CDR2 YSYEKL. Trimming took off 0 bases at V and 6 bases at J, with 18 bases between the two ends. CDR3 DNA: TGCGCCAGCAGCCAAGATCCCACAGGTCCCTCTGGCAATGAGCAGTTCTTC. This encodes CASSQDPTGPSGNEQFF.